This T cell receptor beta chain was obtained from a study of blood T cell repertoires in COVID-19. Trimming left V 2 bases short and J 2 bases short, with 12 bases between. Germline CDR1 is SGHRS and CDR2 is YFSETQ. The CDR3 is made up of 15 amino acids. Donors of Cohort 3 who recovered were those that had two negative PCRs, clearance, or symptom resolution. Here immunoSEQ multiplex PCR was the method, and the copy in TCRdb shows in-frame clones only, minus some. The sample consists of approximately 440,000 clones, about nine tenths of them appearing once. The sequence was obtained from a woman aged 18-35 years who had recovered from COVID-19. The rearrangement uses TRBV5-1 and TRBJ2-3; the D is unclear. Sequencing was done on a sample of PBMCs or T cells enriched from blood (not recorded which). CDR3 protein: CASSLRYSFTDTQYF. In nucleotides, the CDR3 is TGCGCCAGCAGCTTAAGATACAGCTTCACAGATACGCAGTATTTT.